Below, 14 T cell receptor beta chains from the same sample are listed, as sequenced in a study of graft-versus-host responses after intestinal transplantation. Produced via immunoSEQ multiplex PCR; TCRdb's table is partial and in-frame only. The data contain about 96,000 clones, roughly 92% of them singletons. These receptors' antigens are unknown. Sequenced here: unstimulated CD4+ T cells sorted from spleen or lymph node cells, sampled before intestinal transplant. All receptors come from a human donor who received an intestinal transplant.

The chain uses TRBV19 and TRBJ1-5, with a weak D call TRBD1 (6 bases). Trimming shortened V by 4 bases and J by 3 bases, and 13 bases separated the two germline ends. The CDR3 consists of 15 residues. Germline lookup yields CDR1 LNHDA and CDR2 SQIVND (reference sequence). The CDR3: CASSNEDRINQPQHF. CDR3 in DNA: TGTGCCAGTAGTAACGAGGACAGAATCAATCAGCCCCAGCATTTT.

In DNA, the CDR3 is TGTGCCAGTAGTATCAGGACAGGGGTGGACAATCAGCCCCAGCATTTT. It codes for CASSIRTGVDNQPQHF. V gene TRBV19 combines with J gene TRBJ1-5; TRBD1 aligns across 9 bases. The germline gives CDR1 LNHDA, CDR2 SQIVND (reference sequence). J lost 3 bases, V lost 3 bases, and 6 bases had no gene match. The CDR3 has 16 amino acids. Using reference TRBV19 and TRBJ1-5 for the parts outside the CDR3, the full variable domain is DGGITQSPKYLFRKEGQNVTLSCEQNLNHDAMYWYRQDPGQGLRLIYYSQIVNDFQKGDIAEGYSVSREKKESFPLTVTSAQKNPTAFYLCASSIRTGVDNQPQHFGDGTRLSIL.

The chain combines TRBV5-1 with TRBJ2-3; D uncertain. Germline V lookup: CDR1 SGHRS, CDR2 YFSETQ. The CDR3 loop spans 14 amino acids. V was shortened by 1 base and J by 2 bases, with 8 bases between the two germline ends. The CDR3 region is CASSLQAATDTQYF. As DNA, the CDR3 is TGCGCCAGCAGCTTGCAGGCAGCCACAGATACGCAGTATTTT.

The chain has TRBV19 and TRBJ1-4, with D perhaps TRBD1 (5 bases). Germline lookup yields CDR1 LNHDA and CDR2 SQIVND (reference sequence). The CDR3 contains 15 residues. V lost 7 bases and J 6 bases, leaving 18 bases between the germline ends. CDR3 in amino acids: CASTVSDTGYEKLFF. CDR3 nucleotide sequence: TGTGCCAGTACGGTCTCGGACACCGGCTATGAAAAACTGTTTTTT.

The chain recombines TRBV2 with TRBJ2-1, with 7 bases that match TRBD2. The CDR3 sequence is 15 residues long. In germline, CDR1 is SNHLY, CDR2 FYNNEI. With V trimmed by 4 bases and J by 2 bases, 5 bases remained unmatched. DNA of the CDR3: TGTGCCAGCAGTGTACTAGCGATTACCTACAATGAGCAGTTCTTC. It is translated as CASSVLAITYNEQFF.

The chain combines TRBV5-1 with TRBJ2-1; D is ambiguous. CDR1 and CDR2 from the germline V gene are SGHRS and YFSETQ. CDR3 length equals 13 residues. With 4 bases removed from V and 8 bases from J, the gap between germline ends came to 13 bases. The CDR3 DNA reads as TGCGCCAGCAGCCCGCCAGGTCCCGATGAGCAGTTCTTC. Encoded protein: CASSPPGPDEQFF.

The chain links TRBV29-1 to TRBJ2-1; 10 bases line up with TRBD2. Germline V gene lookup returns CDR1 SQVTM and CDR2 ANQGSEA. J gave up 5 bases and V 6 bases, and 13 bases lay outside the gene matches. The CDR3 loop spans 16 amino acids. The CDR3 loop reads CSVAGASGSRDNEQFF. For the CDR3, the DNA is TGCAGCGTCGCTGGGGCTAGCGGGAGTAGAGACAATGAGCAGTTCTTC.

This chain joins TRBV10-2 and TRBJ1-5, with D tentatively TRBD1 (5 bases). The CDR3 has 16 amino acids. The germline CDR1 and CDR2 sequences are WSHSY and SAAADI. V gave up 4 bases and J gave up 0 bases, with 13 bases separating them. The chain's CDR3 is CASSAIIGGSNQPQHF. The CDR3 DNA follows: TGCGCCAGCAGTGCTATCATCGGGGGTAGCAATCAGCCCCAGCATTTT.

This sequence joins TRBV5-6 and TRBJ1-1; D remains unclear. This CDR3 region has 14 residues. CDR1 is SGHDT and CDR2 is YYEEEE in the germline V gene. V lost 4 bases to trimming and J lost 0 bases, with 10 bases between them. As DNA, the CDR3 is TGTGCCAGCAGCCGGTACTACATGAACACTGAAGCTTTCTTT. It codes for CASSRYYMNTEAFF.

This clone was counted only a few times. The V and J genes are TRBV5-5 and TRBJ1-2, with D perhaps TRBD1 (5 bases). Germline V gene lookup returns CDR1 SGHKS and CDR2 YYEKEE (reference sequence). Trimming left V 3 bases short and J 6 bases short, with 18 bases between. The CDR3 runs to 15 residues. CDR3 in DNA: TGTGCCAGCAGCTACCTGGGGGACCCTGGCCATGGCTACACCTTC. This gives the protein CASSYLGDPGHGYTF. The entire variable domain, with the rest obtained from reference TRBV5-5 and TRBJ1-2, is as follows: DAGVTQSPTHLIKTRGQQVTLRCSPISGHKSVSWYQQVLGQGPQFIFQYYEKEERGRGNFPDRFSARQFPNYSSELNVNALLLGDSALYLCASSYLGDPGHGYTFGSGTRLTVV.

CDR3 loop: CSVFLRGAGVDEQFF. In DNA, the CDR3 is TGCAGCGTTTTCCTCCGGGGGGCAGGTGTCGATGAGCAGTTCTTC. The rearrangement joins TRBV29-1 to TRBJ2-1; D is perhaps TRBD2 (7 bases). Trimming removed 5 bases from V and 8 bases from J, with 22 bases in between. The CDR3 extends over 15 amino acids. CDR1 is SQVTM, CDR2 ANQGSEA, per germline.

V is TRBV19 and J is TRBJ2-2; D tentatively fits TRBD1 or TRBD2 (5 bases each). The CDR3 spans 16 residues. Trimming left V 2 bases short and J 4 bases short, with 14 bases between. Germline assignment: CDR1 LNHDA and CDR2 SQIVND (reference sequence). CDR3 loop: CASSIYSGPLTGELFF. The CDR3 nucleotides are TGTGCCAGTAGTATATACTCGGGGCCGCTCACCGGGGAGCTGTTTTTT.

The CDR3 coding sequence is TGTGCCAGCAGTCCAAGCGGGAGGCCCTACAATGAGCAGTTCTTC. Translation: CASSPSGRPYNEQFF. This rearrangement joins TRBV28 to TRBJ2-1; 9 bases fit TRBD2. The V and J ends lost 5 bases and 2 bases, in that order; junction bases with no gene match: 4. From germline, CDR1 is MDHEN and CDR2 SYDVKM. CDR3 length: 15 amino acids. The whole variable domain, remainder taken from reference TRBV28 and TRBJ2-1, is DVKVTQSSRYLVKRTGEKVFLECVQDMDHENMFWYRQDPGLGLRLIYFSYDVKMKEKGDIPEGYSVSREKKERFSLILESASTNQTSMYLCASSPSGRPYNEQFFGPGTRLTVL.

The chain links TRBV5-1 to TRBJ2-1, with 10 bases that match TRBD2. The CDR3 length is 13 residues. Germline V gene data show CDR1 as SGHRS and CDR2 as YFSETQ. After removal of 0 bases from V and 15 bases from J, the junction contained 6 bases not matched to a gene. CDR3: CASSLGTSGFMFF. The CDR3 DNA follows: TGCGCCAGCAGCTTGGGGACTAGCGGCTTTATGTTCTTC.